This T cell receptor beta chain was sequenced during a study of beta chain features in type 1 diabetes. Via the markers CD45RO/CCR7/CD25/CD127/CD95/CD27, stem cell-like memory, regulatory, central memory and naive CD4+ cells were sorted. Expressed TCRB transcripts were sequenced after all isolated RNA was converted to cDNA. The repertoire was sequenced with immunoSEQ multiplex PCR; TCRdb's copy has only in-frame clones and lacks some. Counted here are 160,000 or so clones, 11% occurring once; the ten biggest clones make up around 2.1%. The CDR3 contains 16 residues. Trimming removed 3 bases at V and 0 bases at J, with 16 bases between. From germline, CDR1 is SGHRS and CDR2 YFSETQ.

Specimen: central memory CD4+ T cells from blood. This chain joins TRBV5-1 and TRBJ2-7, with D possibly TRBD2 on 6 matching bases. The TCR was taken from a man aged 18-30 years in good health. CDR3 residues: CASSWTLSRGSYEQYF. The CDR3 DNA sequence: TGCGCCAGCAGCTGGACTTTGTCGCGGGGCTCCTACGAGCAGTACTTC.